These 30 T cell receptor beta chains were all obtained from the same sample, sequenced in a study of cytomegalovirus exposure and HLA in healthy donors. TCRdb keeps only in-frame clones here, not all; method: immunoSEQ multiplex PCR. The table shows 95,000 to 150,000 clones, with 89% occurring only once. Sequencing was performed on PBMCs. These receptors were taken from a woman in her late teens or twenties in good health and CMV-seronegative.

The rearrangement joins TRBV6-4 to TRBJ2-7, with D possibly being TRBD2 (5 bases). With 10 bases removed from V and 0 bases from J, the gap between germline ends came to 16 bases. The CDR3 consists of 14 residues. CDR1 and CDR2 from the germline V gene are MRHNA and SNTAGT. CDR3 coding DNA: TGTGCCACCTACGGAGGAAATATCTCCTACGAGCAGTACTTC. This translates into CATYGGNISYEQYF.

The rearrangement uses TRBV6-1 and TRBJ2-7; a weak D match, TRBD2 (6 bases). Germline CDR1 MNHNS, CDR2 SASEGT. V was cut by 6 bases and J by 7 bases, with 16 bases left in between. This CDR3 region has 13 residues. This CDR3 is CASSATSFSEQYV. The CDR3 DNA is TGTGCCAGCAGCGCTACTAGCTTTTCTGAGCAGTACGTC.

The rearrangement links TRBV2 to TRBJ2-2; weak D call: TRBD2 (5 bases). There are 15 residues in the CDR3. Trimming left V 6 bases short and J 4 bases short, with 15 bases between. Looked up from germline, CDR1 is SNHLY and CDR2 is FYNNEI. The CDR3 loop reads CASSAQLVGTGELFF. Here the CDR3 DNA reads TGTGCCAGCAGCGCCCAACTAGTGGGCACCGGGGAGCTGTTTTTT.

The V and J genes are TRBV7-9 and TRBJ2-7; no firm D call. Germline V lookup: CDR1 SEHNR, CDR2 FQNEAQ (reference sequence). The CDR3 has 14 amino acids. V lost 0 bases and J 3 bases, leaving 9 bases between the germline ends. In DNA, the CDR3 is TGTGCCAGCAGCTTAGCGCTTAAGAACTACGAGCAGTACGTC. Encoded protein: CASSLALKNYEQYV.

DNA of the CDR3: TGTGCCAGCAGGGGACAGGGAGAAAGAAATCAGCCCCAGCATTTT. The encoded protein is CASRGQGERNQPQHF. The chain carries TRBV28 and TRBJ1-5; 9 bases align to TRBD1. V lost 6 bases, J lost 4 bases, and 7 bases stayed unmatched. This CDR3 comprises 15 residues. Germline values: CDR1 MDHEN, CDR2 SYDVKM.

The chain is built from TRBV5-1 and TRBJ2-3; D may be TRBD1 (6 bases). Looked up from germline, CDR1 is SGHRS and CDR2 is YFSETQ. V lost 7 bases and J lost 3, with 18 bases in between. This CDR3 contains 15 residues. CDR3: CASHMIGGGTDTQYF. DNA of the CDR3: TGCGCCAGCCACATGATAGGGGGTGGGACAGATACGCAGTATTTT.

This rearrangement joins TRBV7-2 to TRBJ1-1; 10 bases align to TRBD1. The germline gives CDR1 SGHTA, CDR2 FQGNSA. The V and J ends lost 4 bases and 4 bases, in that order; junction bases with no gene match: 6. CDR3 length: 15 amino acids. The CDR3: CASSSKRTGGTEAFF. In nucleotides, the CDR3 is TGTGCCAGCAGCTCTAAAAGGACAGGGGGCACTGAAGCTTTCTTT.

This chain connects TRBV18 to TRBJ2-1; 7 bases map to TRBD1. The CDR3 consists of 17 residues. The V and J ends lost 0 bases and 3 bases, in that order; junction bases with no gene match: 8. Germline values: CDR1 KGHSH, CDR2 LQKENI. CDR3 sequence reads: CASSPPTGEAGYNEQFF. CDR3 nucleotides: TGTGCCAGCTCACCACCTACAGGGGAAGCCGGCTACAATGAGCAGTTCTTC.

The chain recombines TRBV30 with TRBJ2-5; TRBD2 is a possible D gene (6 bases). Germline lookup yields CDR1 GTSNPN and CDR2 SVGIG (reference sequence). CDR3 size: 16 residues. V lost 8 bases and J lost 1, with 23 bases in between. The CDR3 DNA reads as TGTGCCGGGGGGTGGGACGGGCAAAGTCCCCAAGAGACCCAGTACTTC. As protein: CAGGWDGQSPQETQYF.

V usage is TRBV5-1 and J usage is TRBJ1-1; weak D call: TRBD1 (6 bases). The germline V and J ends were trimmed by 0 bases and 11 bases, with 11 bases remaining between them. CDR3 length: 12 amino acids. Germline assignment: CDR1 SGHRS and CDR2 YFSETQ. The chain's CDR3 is CASSLGGGDAFF. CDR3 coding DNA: TGCGCCAGCAGCTTGGGAGGGGGTGACGCTTTCTTT.

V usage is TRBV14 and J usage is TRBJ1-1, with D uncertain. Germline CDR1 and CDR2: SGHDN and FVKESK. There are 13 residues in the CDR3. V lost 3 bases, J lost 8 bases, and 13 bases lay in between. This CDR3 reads CASSHLVLAEAFF. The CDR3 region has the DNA TGTGCCAGCAGCCATCTCGTTTTGGCCGAAGCTTTCTTT.

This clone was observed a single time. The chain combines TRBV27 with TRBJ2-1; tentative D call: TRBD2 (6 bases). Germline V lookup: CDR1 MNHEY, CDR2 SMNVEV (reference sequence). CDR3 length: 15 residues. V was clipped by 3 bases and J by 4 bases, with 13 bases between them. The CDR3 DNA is TGTGCCAGCAGTTTGACCAGCGGGCATTACAATGAGCAGTTCTTC. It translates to CASSLTSGHYNEQFF.

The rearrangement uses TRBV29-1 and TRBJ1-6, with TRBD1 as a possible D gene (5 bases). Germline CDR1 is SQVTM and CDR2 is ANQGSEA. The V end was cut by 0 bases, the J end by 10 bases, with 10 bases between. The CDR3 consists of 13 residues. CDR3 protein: CSVEETVGSPLHF. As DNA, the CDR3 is TGCAGCGTTGAAGAGACAGTTGGCTCACCCCTCCACTTT. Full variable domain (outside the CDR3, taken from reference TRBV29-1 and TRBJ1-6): SAVISQKPSRDICQRGTSLTIQCQVDSQVTMMFWYRQQPGQSLTLIATANQGSEATYESGFVIDKFPISRPNLTFSTLTVSNMSPEDSSIYLCSVEETVGSPLHFGNGTRLTVT.

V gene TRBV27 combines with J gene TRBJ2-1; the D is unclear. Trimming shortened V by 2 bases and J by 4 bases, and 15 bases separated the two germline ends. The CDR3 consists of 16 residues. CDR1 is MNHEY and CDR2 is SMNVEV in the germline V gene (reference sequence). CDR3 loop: CASSLLTAEYYNEQFF. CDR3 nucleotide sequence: TGTGCCAGCAGTTTACTAACAGCTGAGTATTACAATGAGCAGTTCTTC.

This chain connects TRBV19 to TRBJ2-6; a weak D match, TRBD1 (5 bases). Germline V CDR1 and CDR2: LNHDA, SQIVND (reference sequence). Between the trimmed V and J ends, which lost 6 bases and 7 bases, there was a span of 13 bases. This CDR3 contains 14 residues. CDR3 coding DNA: TGTGCCAGTAGGGGAACCAGGACAGCCAACGTCCTGACTTTC. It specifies CASRGTRTANVLTF.

In nucleotides, the CDR3 is TGTGCCAGCAGGGAGGGGCCCGTGAACACTGAAGCTTTCTTT. Protein sequence: CASREGPVNTEAFF. V is TRBV6-5 and J is TRBJ1-1; weak D call: TRBD1 (5 bases). The length of the CDR3 is 14 residues. V lost 6 bases and J 0 bases, leaving 11 bases between the germline ends. Germline CDR1 is MNHEY and CDR2 is SVGAGI.

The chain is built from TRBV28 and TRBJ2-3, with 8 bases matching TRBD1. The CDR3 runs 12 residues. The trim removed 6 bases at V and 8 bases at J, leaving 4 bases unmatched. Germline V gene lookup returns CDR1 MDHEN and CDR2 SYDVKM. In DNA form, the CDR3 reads TGTGCCAGCAGGGGACAGGCGGTTACGCAGTATTTT. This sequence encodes CASRGQAVTQYF.

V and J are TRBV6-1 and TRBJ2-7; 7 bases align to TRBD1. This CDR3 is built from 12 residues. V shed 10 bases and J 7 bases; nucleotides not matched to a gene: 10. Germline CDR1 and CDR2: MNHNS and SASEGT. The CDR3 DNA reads TGTGCCACAAGACAGGGCAGTGGGGAGCAGTACTTC. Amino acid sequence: CATRQGSGEQYF.

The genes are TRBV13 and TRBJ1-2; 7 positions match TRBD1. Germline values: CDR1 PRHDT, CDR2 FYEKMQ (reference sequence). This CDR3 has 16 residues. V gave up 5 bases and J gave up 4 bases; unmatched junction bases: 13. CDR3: CASSEPRQGITYGYTF. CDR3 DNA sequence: TGTGCCAGCAGCGAACCCCGACAGGGAATAACCTATGGCTACACCTTC. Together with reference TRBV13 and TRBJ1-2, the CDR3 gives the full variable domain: AAGVIQSPRHLIKEKRETATLKCYPIPRHDTVYWYQQGPGQDPQFLISFYEKMQSDKGSIPDRFSAQQFSDYHSELNMSSLELGDSALYFCASSEPRQGITYGYTFGSGTRLTVV.

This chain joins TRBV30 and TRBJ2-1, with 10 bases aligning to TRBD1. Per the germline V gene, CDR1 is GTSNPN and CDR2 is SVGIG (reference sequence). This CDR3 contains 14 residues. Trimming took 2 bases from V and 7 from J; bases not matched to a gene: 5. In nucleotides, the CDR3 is TGTGCCTGGAGTCCGGGACAGGGGTTGAATGAGCAGTTCTTC. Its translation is CAWSPGQGLNEQFF.

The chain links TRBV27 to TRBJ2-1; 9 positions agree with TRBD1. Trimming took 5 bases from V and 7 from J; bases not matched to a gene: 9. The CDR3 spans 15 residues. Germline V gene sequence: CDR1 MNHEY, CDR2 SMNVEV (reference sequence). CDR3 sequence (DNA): TGTGCCAGCAGTCCTACAGGGGGCTATACAAATGAGCAGTTCTTC. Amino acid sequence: CASSPTGGYTNEQFF.

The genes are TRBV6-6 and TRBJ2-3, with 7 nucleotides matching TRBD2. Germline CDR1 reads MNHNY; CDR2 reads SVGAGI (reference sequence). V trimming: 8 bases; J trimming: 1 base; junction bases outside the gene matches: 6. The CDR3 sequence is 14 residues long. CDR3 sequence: CASGREWGTDTQYF. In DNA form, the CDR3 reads TGTGCCAGCGGGAGGGAGTGGGGCACAGATACGCAGTATTTT.

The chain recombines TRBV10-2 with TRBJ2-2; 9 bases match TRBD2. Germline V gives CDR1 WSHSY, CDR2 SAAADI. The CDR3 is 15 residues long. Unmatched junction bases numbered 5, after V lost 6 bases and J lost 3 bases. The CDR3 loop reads CASRASGKDTGELFF. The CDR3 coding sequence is TGCGCCAGCAGAGCTAGCGGGAAGGACACCGGGGAGCTGTTTTTT.

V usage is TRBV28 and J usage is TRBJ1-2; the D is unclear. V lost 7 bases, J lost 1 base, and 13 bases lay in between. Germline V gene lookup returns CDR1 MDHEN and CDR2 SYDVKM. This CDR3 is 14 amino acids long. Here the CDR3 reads CASTDPSSNYGYTF. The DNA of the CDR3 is TGTGCCAGCACGGATCCGTCTAGTAACTATGGCTACACCTTC.

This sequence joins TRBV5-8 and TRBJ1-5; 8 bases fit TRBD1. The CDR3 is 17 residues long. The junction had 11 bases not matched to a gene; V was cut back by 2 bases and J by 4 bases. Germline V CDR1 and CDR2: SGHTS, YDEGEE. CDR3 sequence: CASSFGRGRGGNQPQHF. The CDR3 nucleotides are TGTGCCAGCAGCTTCGGCAGGGGGCGAGGAGGAAATCAGCCCCAGCATTTT.

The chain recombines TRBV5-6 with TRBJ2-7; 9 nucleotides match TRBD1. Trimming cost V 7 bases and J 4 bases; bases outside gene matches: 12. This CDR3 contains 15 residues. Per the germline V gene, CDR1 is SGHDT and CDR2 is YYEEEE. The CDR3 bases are TGTGCCAGCGCCAGGGACAGGGAAGGTCCGTACGAGCAGTACTTC. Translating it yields CASARDREGPYEQYF.

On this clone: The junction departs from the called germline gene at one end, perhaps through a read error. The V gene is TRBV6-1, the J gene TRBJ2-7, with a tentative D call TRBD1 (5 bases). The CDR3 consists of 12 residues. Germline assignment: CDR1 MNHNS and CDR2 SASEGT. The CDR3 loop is CASREDRYEQYF. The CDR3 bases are TGTGCCAGCAGAGAAGACAGATACGAGCAGTACTTC.

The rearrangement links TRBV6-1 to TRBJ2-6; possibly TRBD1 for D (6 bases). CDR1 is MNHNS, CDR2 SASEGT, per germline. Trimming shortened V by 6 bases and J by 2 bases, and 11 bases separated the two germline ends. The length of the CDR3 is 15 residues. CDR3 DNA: TGTGCCAGCAGAGCCGAGGGGGCTGGGGCCAACGTCCTGACTTTC. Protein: CASRAEGAGANVLTF.

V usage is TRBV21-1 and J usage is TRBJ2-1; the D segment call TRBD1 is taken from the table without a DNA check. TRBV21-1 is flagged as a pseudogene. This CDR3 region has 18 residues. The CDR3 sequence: CASLARPRQVWVYNEQFF. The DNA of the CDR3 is TGTGCCAGCCTGGCCAGACCTCGACAGGTCTGGGTTTACAATGAGCAGTTCTTC.

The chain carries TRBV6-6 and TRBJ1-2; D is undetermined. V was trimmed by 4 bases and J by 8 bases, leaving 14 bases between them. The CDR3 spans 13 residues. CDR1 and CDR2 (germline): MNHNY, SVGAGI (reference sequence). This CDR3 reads CASSFHLHRGYTF. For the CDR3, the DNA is TGTGCCAGCAGTTTTCACCTGCACCGGGGCTACACCTTC.